This entry features one T cell receptor (beta chain) sequence. Its antigen is unknown. No clone much larger than this one lies a single base away; base qualities are absent. Reading the label with the study, this specimen's time point is: peripheral blood 6 weeks after treatment start. A cohort of some 29 patients with locally advanced or metastatic urothelial carcinoma, treated at Memorial Sloan Kettering on a trial protocol, was included. Peripheral blood mononuclear cells were collected pretreatment and during treatment, with between 1 and 8 total time points per patient. The Qiagen DNeasy Blood extraction kit was used to purify genomic DNA from total PBMCs and tumor samples. PBMCs were collected pretreatment and during treatment, and were isolated and stored as previously described. Synthetic TCR analog templates were spiked into each PCR so that absolute template abundance could be estimated from read counts. The immunoSEQ assay used bias-controlled V and J gene primers to amplify TCRbeta CDR3 regions from genomic DNA. Rearranged TCRbeta segments were sequenced at approximately 20X coverage. Regarding the original processing steps: Sequencing errors were corrected by clustering, and CDR3s were annotated against IMGT so that V, D and J genes could be assigned. Only productive TCRbeta rearrangements were used in downstream analyses, excluding out-of-frame or stop-codon sequences. Clonality was calculated as one minus the Shannon entropy normalized by the log of the number of unique productive sequences. Clones differing between time points or between blood and tumor were identified by Fisher's exact test with Benjamini-Hochberg correction at adjusted p below 0.01. TCRdb stores this immuneACCESS table with in-frame sequences only. Part of the clones is absent; in the studies checked, under half of the shortfall reflects unresolved V genes, and no reason is known for the rest. V, J and clone size were drawn from that table, and D and trimming were deduced from the DNA. This sample lists fewer than 90,000 clones; more than 85% were detected once. The top ten clones comprise 0.87% of the sample.

The record originates from a study of PD-L1 blockade in urothelial cancer (dated by TCRdb to about 2017). About the study as a whole: Every patient began therapy at some point between 2013 and 2015 and was given atezolizumab 1,200 mg intravenously every 3 weeks. Twenty-five of 29 patients were identified as males with urothelial cancer of bladder origin, and a prior smoking history was reported by 18 of 29 patients. An ECOG performance status of 0 or 1 was recorded for the patients, and 0 to 3 prior chemotherapy regimens had been received by the patients. Blood samples were analyzed at 3 weeks after treatment start (second dose) and at 6 weeks after treatment start. Blood samples yielded a median of around 150,000 T cells and tens of thousands of unique TCRs, with median clonality around 0.083. The study, an exploratory multi-omic analysis, examined somatic, immune and clinical correlates of response to PD-L1 blockade with atezolizumab in urothelial cancer. TCR sequencing covered pretreatment tumor samples and matched, serially collected peripheral blood taken before and after atezolizumab treatment. Durable clinical benefit meant progression-free survival longer than 6 months, and TCR features were also tested against progression-free and overall survival. In the same patients, whole exome sequencing and RNA sequencing of pretreatment tumors were performed in addition to TCR sequencing. Durable clinical benefit was achieved by nine patients but not by the remaining 20. Pretreatment blood TCR-seq was available for under 35 patients, at least one posttreatment blood collection was obtained for approximately 25 patients, and tumor TCR-seq was available for approximately 25 patients.

The investigation overall reported the following: Patients with durable benefit showed greater expansion of tumor-associated TCR clones in peripheral blood 3 weeks after starting treatment (n of about 20, p = 0.022). A pretreatment peripheral blood TCR clonality below the median was linked to improved progression-free and overall survival. Because the sample size was small (n of about 29) and many exploratory analyses were performed, the results are intended to be hypothesis-generating.

The material sequenced was PBMCs, taken around atezolizumab (anti-PD-L1) treatment. The receptor comes from a woman older than 75 with urothelial cancer.

CDR3 sequence: CASSVYSPTSNYGYTF. The nucleotide sequence reads TGTGCCAGCAGTGTATACAGCCCAACCTCTAACTATGGCTACACCTTC. This chain joins TRBV6-1 to TRBJ1-2; confidence is insufficient to name the D gene. As encoded in the germline V gene, CDR1 is MNHNS while CDR2 is SASEGT. Relative to germline, V is 4 bases shorter and J is 0 bases shorter, with 15 bases between their ends. The cysteine opens and the phenylalanine closes a CDR3 of 16 amino acids. CDR3 DNA is the only sequence kept; it has 48 bases, read in frame from the first base.